This T cell receptor beta chain was captured in a study of cytomegalovirus exposure and HLA in healthy donors. Study findings and constraints: The study recorded about 150 TCR beta chains that were cytomegalovirus-associated. V- and J-gene trimming in TCR beta was tied to a missense DCLRE1C variant by an analysis performed later. Specificity for CMV antigens was confirmed in vitro for three of the CMV-associated chains.

Trimming took off 0 bases at V and 6 bases at J, with 14 bases between the two ends. Germline V gives CDR1 SGHAT, CDR2 FQNNGV. The CDR3 spans 15 residues. A word on this clone: The target antigen is unknown.

The PCR used 60 Vbeta and 13 Jbeta primers. Clones were sequenced by immunoSEQ multiplex PCR, and TCRdb holds only the in-frame ones, with some missing. The sample features about 51,000 clones, with 2% to 2.5% in its top ten. The chain recombines TRBV11-2 with TRBJ1-2; D uncertain. The clonotype originates from a female donor in good health and CMV-seronegative. Sequenced input: PBMCs. CDR3 bases: TGTGCCAGCAGCTTAGACAGTTTGGGAGTGGATGGCTACACCTTC. This encodes CASSLDSLGVDGYTF.